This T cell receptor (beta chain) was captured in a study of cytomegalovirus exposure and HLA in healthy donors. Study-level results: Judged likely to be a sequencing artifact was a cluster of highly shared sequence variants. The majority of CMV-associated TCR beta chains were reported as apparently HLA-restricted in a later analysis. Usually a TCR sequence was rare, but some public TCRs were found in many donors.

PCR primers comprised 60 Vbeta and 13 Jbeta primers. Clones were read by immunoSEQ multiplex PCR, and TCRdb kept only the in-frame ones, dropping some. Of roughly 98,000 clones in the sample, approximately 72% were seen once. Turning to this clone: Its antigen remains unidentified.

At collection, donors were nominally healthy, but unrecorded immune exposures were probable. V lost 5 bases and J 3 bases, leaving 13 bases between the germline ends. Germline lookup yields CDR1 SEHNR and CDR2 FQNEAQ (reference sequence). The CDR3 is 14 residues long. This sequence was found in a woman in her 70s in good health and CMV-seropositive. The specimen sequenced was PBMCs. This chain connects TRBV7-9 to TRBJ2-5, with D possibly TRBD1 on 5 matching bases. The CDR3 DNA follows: TGTGCCAGCAGCCCCTGGGGCAGGGAAGAGACCCAGTACTTC. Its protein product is CASSPWGREETQYF.